A single sample gave rise to the 24 T cell receptor beta chains below, sequenced in a study of CD8+ T cells in alopecia areata. After isolation, RNA underwent reverse transcription to generate cDNA as the sequencing template. TCRdb's copy holds only in-frame clones and misses some; the assay was immunoSEQ multiplex PCR. The sample records 200,000 to 250,000 clones, around three fifths being singletons. The sample in question was CD4+ T cells sorted from blood, obtained at week 0. These receptors all stem from a human donor with alopecia areata.

The V call is TRBV30, the J call TRBJ1-5; unclear D gene. V lost 0 bases and J 9 bases, leaving 15 bases between the germline ends. The length of the CDR3 is 14 residues. The germline V gene has CDR1 GTSNPN and CDR2 SVGIG (reference sequence). CDR3 nucleotides: TGTGCCTGGAGTGTACTTGGCGGAGTGGGGCCCCAGCATTTT. Residues: CAWSVLGGVGPQHF. Combining the CDR3 with reference TRBV30 and TRBJ1-5 gives the whole variable domain SQTIHQWPATLVQPVGSPLSLECTVEGTSNPNLYWYRQAAGRGLQLLFYSVGIGQISSEVPQNLSASRPQDRQFILSSKKLLLSDSGFYLCAWSVLGGVGPQHFGDGTRLSIL.

V is TRBV18 and J is TRBJ1-5; TRBD1 agrees at 7 bases. Germline CDR1 KGHSH, CDR2 LQKENI. CDR3 size: 14 residues. J gave up 6 bases and V 11 bases, and 13 bases lay outside the gene matches. CDR3 protein: CASGRDREFQPQHF. As DNA, the CDR3 is TGTGCCTCGGGCCGAGACAGGGAGTTTCAGCCCCAGCATTTT.

The genes are TRBV7-9 and TRBJ2-3; 8 nucleotides agree with TRBD2. CDR1 and CDR2 (germline): SEHNR, FQNEAQ (reference sequence). The V segment lost 5 bases and the J segment 3 bases; nucleotides outside the gene matches: 4. The CDR3 consists of 14 residues. The CDR3 DNA reads as TGTGCCAGCAGCCTGAGCGGGAGTACAGATACGCAGTATTTT. The encoded protein is CASSLSGSTDTQYF.

This CDR3 reads CASSPPNQGDTEAFF. For the CDR3, the DNA is TGTGCCAGCTCACCACCGAATCAAGGGGACACTGAAGCTTTCTTT. This chain joins TRBV18 and TRBJ1-1; possibly TRBD1 for D (5 bases). The V end lost 0 bases, the J end lost 3 bases, and 11 bases lay between the germline ends. CDR3 length: 15 amino acids. The V gene's germline CDR1 is KGHSH and CDR2 LQKENI.

The table lists this clone with a count of one. The chain combines TRBV29-1 with TRBJ1-1, with 7 bases identical to TRBD1. This CDR3 spans 14 amino acids. Trimming cost V 4 bases and J 2 bases; bases outside gene matches: 7. The V gene's germline CDR1 is SQVTM and CDR2 ANQGSEA. The DNA of the CDR3 is TGCAGCGTTGCTAAGGGACAGACTAACACTGAAGCTTTCTTT. It codes for CSVAKGQTNTEAFF.

This chain connects TRBV27 to TRBJ2-3, with 15 bases fitting TRBD2. The CDR3 contains 16 residues. J was trimmed by 7 bases and V by 2 bases; bases with no gene match: 4. The germline CDR1 and CDR2 sequences are MNHEY and SMNVEV (reference sequence). The CDR3 DNA is TGTGCCAGCAGTTTAGGACTAGCGGGAGGGGGATATACGCAGTATTTT. As protein: CASSLGLAGGGYTQYF.

This chain joins TRBV9 and TRBJ2-3, with TRBD2 as a possible D gene (6 bases). Germline CDR1 SGDLS, CDR2 YYNGEE. The CDR3 sequence is 16 residues long. Trimming cost V 3 bases and J 5 bases, with 19 bases left between them. This CDR3 reads CASSAKTYPGVDTQYF. The CDR3 DNA is TGTGCCAGCAGCGCCAAAACATACCCGGGGGTAGATACGCAGTATTTT.

V usage is TRBV6-5 and J usage is TRBJ2-7; possibly TRBD1 for D (5 bases). Trimming took 6 bases from V and 2 from J, leaving 17 bases between them. The CDR3 consists of 15 residues. In germline, CDR1 is MNHEY, CDR2 SVGAGI. The CDR3 DNA is TGTGCCAGCAGACAAGGGCAGGGAATGACCTACGAGCAGTACTTC. Translation: CASRQGQGMTYEQYF.

The chain recombines TRBV5-1 with TRBJ2-5, with TRBD1 matching over 9 bases. The CDR3 has 16 amino acids. The V gene's germline CDR1 is SGHRS and CDR2 YFSETQ. V shed 2 bases, J shed 2 bases, and the junction held 7 bases outside the gene matches. The DNA of the CDR3 is TGCGCCAGCAGCTTTCCGGGACAGGGCCTTCAAGAGACCCAGTACTTC. Translation: CASSFPGQGLQETQYF.

This clone was observed a handful of times. This chain links TRBV5-1 with TRBJ2-7, with unresolved D. Germline-derived CDR1 and CDR2 are SGHRS and YFSETQ. V was trimmed by 4 bases and J by 6 bases, leaving 8 bases between them. This CDR3 is 11 amino acids long. The CDR3 reads CASSLQSEQYF. The DNA of the CDR3 is TGCGCCAGCAGCCTCCAGAGCGAGCAGTACTTC. Complete variable domain (other parts from reference TRBV5-1 and TRBJ2-7): KAGVTQTPRYLIKTRGQQVTLSCSPISGHRSVSWYQQTPGQGLQFLFEYFSETQRNKGNFPGRFSGRQFSNSRSEMNVSTLELGDSALYLCASSLQSEQYFGPGTRLTVT.

The chain joins TRBV9 to TRBJ1-4; no firm D call. Germline V gene data show CDR1 as SGDLS and CDR2 as YYNGEE. The CDR3 runs to 13 residues. The ends were cut back, 1 base at V and 12 bases at J, with 13 bases in the middle. For the CDR3, the DNA is TGTGCCAGCAGCGTACTCCGTGAAGGGCAACTGTTTTTT. It translates to CASSVLREGQLFF. Drawing the rest from reference TRBV9 and TRBJ1-4, the complete variable domain is DSGVTQTPKHLITATGQRVTLRCSPRSGDLSVYWYQQSLDQGLQFLIQYYNGEERAKGNILERFSAQQFPDLHSELNLSSLELGDSALYFCASSVLREGQLFFGSGTQLSVL.

This chain joins TRBV30 and TRBJ1-5; D possibly corresponds to TRBD1 (5 bases). The V gene's germline CDR1 is GTSNPN and CDR2 SVGIG (reference sequence). The V and J ends lost 3 bases and 7 bases respectively, with 13 bases between them. This CDR3 comprises 13 residues. Here the CDR3 DNA reads TGTGCCTGGAGCAGAGGGGATGACCAGCCCCAGCATTTT. It is translated as CAWSRGDDQPQHF. The complete variable domain, with remaining parts taken from reference TRBV30 and TRBJ1-5, reads SQTIHQWPATLVQPVGSPLSLECTVEGTSNPNLYWYRQAAGRGLQLLFYSVGIGQISSEVPQNLSASRPQDRQFILSSKKLLLSDSGFYLCAWSRGDDQPQHFGDGTRLSIL.

This chain joins TRBV18 and TRBJ1-2; a possible D gene is TRBD1 (5 bases). Germline V gives CDR1 KGHSH, CDR2 LQKENI. The CDR3 covers 16 residues. Trimming shortened V by 2 bases and J by 4 bases, and 17 bases separated the two germline ends. The CDR3 region has the DNA TGTGCCAGCTCACCAAGCGGTCTCGGGACGGGCTATGGCTACACCTTC. Amino acid sequence: CASSPSGLGTGYGYTF.

The rearrangement joins TRBV30 to TRBJ2-6, with no clear D. The CDR3 is made up of 14 amino acids. V gave up 3 bases and J gave up 2 bases, with 8 bases separating them. Germline loops: CDR1 GTSNPN, CDR2 SVGIG (reference sequence). CDR3: CAWRKGPGANVLTF. The DNA for the CDR3 is TGTGCCTGGAGGAAGGGCCCTGGGGCCAACGTCCTGACTTTC.

The CDR3 DNA sequence: TGCGCCAGCAGCCAAGCGGGAGGGGGCAGGTACACTGAAGCTTTCTTT. It translates to CASSQAGGGRYTEAFF. V and J are TRBV4-1 and TRBJ1-1; 7 nucleotides line up with TRBD1. Trimming cost V 1 base and J 3 bases; bases outside gene matches: 8. Germline CDR1 is MGHRA and CDR2 is YSYEKL. The CDR3 spans 16 residues.

V usage is TRBV27 and J usage is TRBJ2-3; 9 nucleotides match TRBD2. Germline trimming cut 3 bases from V and 4 bases from J; bases unmatched to any gene: 5. Per germline, CDR1 MNHEY and CDR2 SMNVEV (reference sequence). The CDR3 totals 15 residues. The CDR3 loop is CASSFSSGSPDTQYF. The CDR3 region has the DNA TGTGCCAGCAGTTTCAGTAGCGGGAGCCCAGATACGCAGTATTTT.

This clone was detected a few times. The chain is built from TRBV7-6 and TRBJ2-1; TRBD2 matches 8 bases. CDR1 is SGHVS and CDR2 is FNYEAQ in the germline V gene. The CDR3 loop spans 14 amino acids. With V trimmed by 5 bases and J by 6 bases, 6 bases remained unmatched. CDR3 sequence reads: CASSALAGINEQFF. Written as DNA, the CDR3 is TGTGCCAGCAGCGCGCTAGCGGGCATCAATGAGCAGTTCTTC.

V gene TRBV4-1 combines with J gene TRBJ2-1; 8 nucleotides match TRBD2. V was clipped by 4 bases and J by 7 bases; unmatched bases: 6. Germline values: CDR1 MGHRA, CDR2 YSYEKL. This CDR3 has 14 amino acids. The CDR3 region has the DNA TGCGCCAGCAGCCGGCGGGAGGTAGGGAATGAGCAGTTCTTC. Translating it yields CASSRREVGNEQFF.

This clone showed up just a few times. The chain links TRBV30 to TRBJ2-7; D gene ambiguous. V lost 0 bases to trimming and J lost 4 bases, with 7 bases between them. The CDR3 runs to 12 residues. Germline V gene sequence: CDR1 GTSNPN, CDR2 SVGIG (reference sequence). CDR3 protein: CAWSVADYEQYF. Written as DNA, the CDR3 is TGTGCCTGGAGTGTAGCTGATTACGAGCAGTACTTC.

The gene calls are TRBV4-1 and TRBJ2-3; TRBD1 matches 7 bases. The CDR3 loop spans 15 amino acids. Germline trimming cut 2 bases from V and 1 base from J; bases unmatched to any gene: 3. CDR1 and CDR2 (germline): MGHRA, YSYEKL. The CDR3 sequence: CASSQRQGGTDTQYF. CDR3 DNA sequence: TGCGCCAGCAGCCAACGACAGGGCGGCACAGATACGCAGTATTTT.

This sequence joins TRBV27 and TRBJ1-2; tentative D call: TRBD1 (5 bases). Germline V lookup: CDR1 MNHEY, CDR2 SMNVEV (reference sequence). Between the trimmed V and J ends, which lost 1 base and 12 bases, there was a span of 21 bases. The length of the CDR3 is 15 residues. CDR3 region: CASSLLPLPPGPHTF. CDR3 sequence (DNA): TGTGCCAGCAGTTTATTACCCCTGCCCCCGGGACCCCACACCTTC.

This clone has just a few counts. This CDR3 is CASSETWTVEAFF. The DNA for the CDR3 is TGTGCCAGCAGTGAAACGTGGACGGTTGAAGCTTTCTTT. V is TRBV2 and J is TRBJ1-1; D is ambiguous. CDR3 length equals 13 residues. The V gene lost 2 bases and the J gene lost 7 bases, with 11 bases spanning the gap. CDR1 and CDR2 (germline): SNHLY, FYNNEI.

This sequence joins TRBV5-1 and TRBJ2-7; 8 positions agree with TRBD1. The CDR3 loop spans 14 amino acids. V lost 0 bases, J lost 2 bases, and 1 base stayed unmatched. Germline loops: CDR1 SGHRS, CDR2 YFSETQ. CDR3 coding DNA: TGCGCCAGCAGCTTGGGGGACAGGACCTACGAGCAGTACTTC. It specifies CASSLGDRTYEQYF.

This sequence joins TRBV27 and TRBJ2-1, with 8 bases identical to TRBD2. After removal of 4 bases from V and 4 bases from J, the junction contained 15 bases not matched to a gene. The CDR3 totals 18 residues. Germline values: CDR1 MNHEY, CDR2 SMNVEV (reference sequence). The CDR3 spells CASSSKPIGGVPYNEQFF. The CDR3 nucleotides are TGTGCCAGCAGTTCAAAACCTATCGGGGGGGTCCCTTACAATGAGCAGTTCTTC.